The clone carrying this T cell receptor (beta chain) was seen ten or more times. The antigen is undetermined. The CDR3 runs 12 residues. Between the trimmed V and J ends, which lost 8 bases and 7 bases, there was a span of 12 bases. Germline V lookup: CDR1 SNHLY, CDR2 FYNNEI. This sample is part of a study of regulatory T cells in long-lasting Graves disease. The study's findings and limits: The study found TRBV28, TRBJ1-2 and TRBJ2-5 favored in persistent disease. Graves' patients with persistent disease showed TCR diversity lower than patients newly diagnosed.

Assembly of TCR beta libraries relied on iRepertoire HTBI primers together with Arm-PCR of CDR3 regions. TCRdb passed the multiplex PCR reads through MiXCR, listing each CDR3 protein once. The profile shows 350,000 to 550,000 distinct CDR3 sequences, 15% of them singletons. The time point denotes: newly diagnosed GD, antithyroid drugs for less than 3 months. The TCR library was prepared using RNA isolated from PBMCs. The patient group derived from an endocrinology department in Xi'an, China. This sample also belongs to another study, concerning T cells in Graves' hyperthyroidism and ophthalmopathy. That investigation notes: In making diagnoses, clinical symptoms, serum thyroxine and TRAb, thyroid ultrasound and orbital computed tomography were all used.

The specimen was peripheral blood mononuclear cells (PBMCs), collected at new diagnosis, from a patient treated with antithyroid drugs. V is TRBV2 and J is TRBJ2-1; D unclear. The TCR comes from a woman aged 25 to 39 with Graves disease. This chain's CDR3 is CASLFNGNEQFF. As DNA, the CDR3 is TGTGCCAGCCTTTTTAACGGGAATGAGCAGTTCTTC.